The 11 T cell receptor beta chains presented below share a single source sample, sequenced in a study of blood T cell repertoires in COVID-19. Only in-frame clones appear in the TCRdb table, and some are missing; sequencing was by immunoSEQ multiplex PCR. The data contain 90,000 to 100,000 clones, roughly 84% of them seen just once; the ten biggest clones take up roughly 25%. Sequencing used peripheral blood. These receptors were obtained from a man between 60 and 75 years old with acute or convalescent COVID-19.

This clone is a singleton in its sample. This chain links TRBV2 with TRBJ2-3, with 9 bases aligning to TRBD2. The CDR3 covers 15 residues. The J segment lost 6 bases and the V segment lost 6 bases, leaving 10 bases of the junction unmatched. Per the germline V gene, CDR1 is SNHLY and CDR2 is FYNNEI. The CDR3 is CASREGGLAGDTQYF. The CDR3 region has the DNA TGTGCCAGCAGGGAGGGAGGGCTAGCGGGGGATACGCAGTATTTT.

The V call is TRBV2, the J call TRBJ2-4, with 14 nucleotides matching TRBD2. V lost 5 bases and J lost 5; bases outside the gene matches: 14. The CDR3 spans 19 residues. The germline gives CDR1 SNHLY, CDR2 FYNNEI. The chain's CDR3 is CASSNSGLAGVGGQNIQYF. CDR3 sequence (DNA): TGTGCCAGCAGTAACTCGGGACTAGCGGGGGTAGGGGGCCAAAACATTCAGTACTTC.

This rearrangement joins TRBV6-4 to TRBJ1-5; D might be TRBD1 (5 bases). CDR1 and CDR2 (germline): MRHNA, SNTAGT. The CDR3 has 18 amino acids. The V end lost 3 bases, the J end lost 4 bases, and 22 bases lay between the germline ends. CDR3 amino acids: CASSEAHRQQAGNQPQHF. CDR3 nucleotides: TGTGCCAGCAGTGAGGCCCACAGGCAACAGGCGGGGAATCAGCCCCAGCATTTT.

V gene TRBV7-8 combines with J gene TRBJ1-2; D ambiguous. Germline lookup yields CDR1 SGHVS and CDR2 FQNEAQ. V lost 5 bases to trimming and J lost 7 bases, with 14 bases between them. This CDR3 is built from 13 residues. The CDR3 region has the DNA TGTGCCAGCAGCCCTTCGGTAGTTACTGGCTACACCTTC. This translates into CASSPSVVTGYTF.

This clone was found once. The V call is TRBV6-6, the J call TRBJ1-1, with 7 bases aligning to TRBD1. After removal of 6 bases from V and 5 bases from J, the junction contained 12 bases not matched to a gene. The CDR3 is 15 residues long. Germline CDR1 MNHNY, CDR2 SVGAGI (reference sequence). As DNA, the CDR3 is TGTGCCAGCAGACCCACAGGGGAGTCGTTTACTGAAGCTTTCTTT. Amino acid sequence: CASRPTGESFTEAFF.

This clone has only a few counts. The chain uses TRBV7-9 and TRBJ2-3; D may be TRBD1 (5 bases). The CDR3 length is 14 residues. CDR1 SEHNR and CDR2 FQNEAQ come from the germline V gene (reference sequence). V was clipped by 3 bases and J by 2 bases, with 9 bases between them. The CDR3 sequence: CASSFDSHTDTQYF. For the CDR3, the DNA is TGTGCCAGCAGCTTCGACAGCCACACAGATACGCAGTATTTT.

This clone was recorded a few times. In DNA, the CDR3 is TGTGCCAGCAGCCAAGAGATTACAGGGGGGGGCTACAATGAGCAGTTCTTC. Protein sequence: CASSQEITGGGYNEQFF. The rearrangement links TRBV4-2 to TRBJ2-1; the D gene is possibly TRBD1 (8 bases). Germline V CDR1 and CDR2: LGHNA, YNFKEQ. This CDR3 contains 17 residues. V shed 0 bases and J shed 3 bases, with 15 bases lying between them.

The V call is TRBV7-9, the J call TRBJ1-6, with D possibly TRBD1 on 5 matching bases. Germline V gives CDR1 SEHNR, CDR2 FQNEAQ (reference sequence). Trimming pared 6 bases from V and 5 bases from J, leaving 11 bases between. There are 14 residues in the CDR3. The CDR3 sequence is CASRSGTDNSPLHF. The CDR3 DNA is TGTGCCAGCAGATCCGGGACTGATAATTCACCCCTCCACTTT.

The gene calls are TRBV14 and TRBJ2-2; no reliable D call. Germline CDR1 reads SGHDN; CDR2 reads FVKESK. V was shortened by 5 bases and J by 1 base, with 8 bases between the two germline ends. This CDR3 has 14 residues. CDR3 in DNA: TGTGCCAGCAGCTCGCGAATGAACACCGGGGAGCTGTTTTTT. The encoded protein is CASSSRMNTGELFF.

The genes are TRBV28 and TRBJ2-1; D may be TRBD1 (6 bases). Germline V gene sequence: CDR1 MDHEN, CDR2 SYDVKM. CDR3 size: 14 residues. V dropped 2 bases and J dropped 6 bases, with 11 bases sitting between them. The CDR3 sequence: CASSLQGTSNEQFF. The CDR3 bases are TGTGCCAGCAGTTTACAGGGGACATCCAATGAGCAGTTCTTC. The whole variable domain, remainder taken from reference TRBV28 and TRBJ2-1, is DVKVTQSSRYLVKRTGEKVFLECVQDMDHENMFWYRQDPGLGLRLIYFSYDVKMKEKGDIPEGYSVSREKKERFSLILESASTNQTSMYLCASSLQGTSNEQFFGPGTRLTVL.

The rearrangement joins TRBV27 to TRBJ1-5; D remains ambiguous. The CDR3 length is 15 residues. Trimming stripped 3 bases from V and 3 bases from J, with 12 bases between. Germline values: CDR1 MNHEY, CDR2 SMNVEV (reference sequence). The CDR3 sequence is CASSFAGRNNQPQHF. CDR3 DNA sequence: TGTGCCAGCAGTTTTGCAGGAAGGAACAATCAGCCCCAGCATTTT.